A selection of T cell receptor beta chains follows, all from one sample in a study of PD-1 blockade in mismatch repair-deficient tumors. This table comes from immunoSEQ multiplex PCR, and its TCRdb copy is limited to in-frame clones, with some not included. The sample records around 50,000 clones, around 77% being singletons. The specimen was PBMCs, collected before pembrolizumab treatment. The receptor set was obtained from an adult with mismatch repair-deficient cancer. The CDR3 runs from the conserved cysteine through the conserved F or W. Only part of the rows carry a size: once, few, many, or a class if the clone is expanded.

V	size	J	CDR3
TRBV4-3	.	TRBJ2-1	CASSRLAASSYNEQFF
TRBV30	.	TRBJ2-5	CAWSDPYRGGRVGYQETQYF
TRBV7-2	.	TRBJ2-1	CASSFVLPPQTVEQFF
TRBV9	.	TRBJ2-6	CASSIRGQGAGANVLTF
TRBV5-1	.	TRBJ2-3	CASSPALAYTDTQYF
TRBV2	few	TRBJ2-7	CATSEAGGNEQYF
TRBV30	.	TRBJ1-2	CAWGTGGRGYTF
TRBV5-8	.	TRBJ1-5	CASSPPGYSNQPQHF
TRBV6-5	.	TRBJ2-7	CASSRQRASSYEQYF
TRBV11-1	.	TRBJ2-2	CASSIGTDYTGELFF
TRBV5-4	.	TRBJ2-1	CASSFSGPGNEQFF
TRBV27	.	TRBJ2-1	CASTPATGAYNEQFF
TRBV27	.	TRBJ2-1	CASSFLAGDRFWSYNEQFF
TRBV19	.	TRBJ2-1	CASRGTSGSGSYNEQFF
TRBV13	.	TRBJ2-7	CASSTTRGADEQYF
TRBV19	few	TRBJ1-2	CASRSGSGYTF
TRBV19	.	TRBJ2-1	CASSMGRITHNEQFF
TRBV12-5	few	TRBJ1-1	CASGPPRTVNTEAFF
TRBV7-9	.	TRBJ2-2	CASSLLGSATGELFF
TRBV4-3	once	TRBJ2-7	CASSQASGSSYEQYF
TRBV10-1	few	TRBJ2-7	CASSDPERYEQYF
TRBV28	.	TRBJ1-5	CASSPRGSNQPQHF
TRBV7-9	medium-sized	TRBJ1-4	CASSFLSLDLFF
TRBV10-1	few	TRBJ2-5	CASNRWEETQYF
TRBV7-9	.	TRBJ2-1	CASSLWGYFNEQFF
TRBV6-6	.	TRBJ2-3	CASSYSKTISTDTQYF
TRBV5-1	.	TRBJ2-7	CASSVTGLAQEQYF
TRBV19	.	TRBJ1-1	CASSDPGRTEAFF
TRBV30	.	TRBJ1-1	CAWGTWGAFF
TRBV7-3	once	TRBJ2-2	CASSPRMSGELFF
TRBV21-1	.	TRBJ2-7	CASSKGLAEPYEQYF
TRBV6-4	.	TRBJ2-2	CASSRGDGELFF
TRBV25-1	.	TRBJ2-3	CASSVGTGGRDTQYF
TRBV7-2	few	TRBJ1-2	CASSPALNGYTF
TRBV10-3	.	TRBJ2-5	CAISEGGTAQETQYF